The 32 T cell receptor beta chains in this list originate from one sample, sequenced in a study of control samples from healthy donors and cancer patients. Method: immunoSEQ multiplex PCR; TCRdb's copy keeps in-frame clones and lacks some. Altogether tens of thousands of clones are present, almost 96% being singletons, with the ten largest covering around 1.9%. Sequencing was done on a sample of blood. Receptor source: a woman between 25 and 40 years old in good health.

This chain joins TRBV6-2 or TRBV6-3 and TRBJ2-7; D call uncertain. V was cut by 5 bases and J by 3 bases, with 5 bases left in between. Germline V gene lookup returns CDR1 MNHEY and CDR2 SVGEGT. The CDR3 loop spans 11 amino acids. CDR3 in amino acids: CASSHDYEQYF. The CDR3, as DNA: TGTGCCAGCAGTCACGACTACGAGCAGTACTTC.

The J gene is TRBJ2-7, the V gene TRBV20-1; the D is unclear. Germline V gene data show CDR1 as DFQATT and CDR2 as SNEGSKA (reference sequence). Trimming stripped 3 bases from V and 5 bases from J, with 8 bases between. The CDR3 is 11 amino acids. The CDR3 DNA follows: TGCAGTGCTAGTAAGGGCCACGAGCAGTACTTC. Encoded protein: CSASKGHEQYF.

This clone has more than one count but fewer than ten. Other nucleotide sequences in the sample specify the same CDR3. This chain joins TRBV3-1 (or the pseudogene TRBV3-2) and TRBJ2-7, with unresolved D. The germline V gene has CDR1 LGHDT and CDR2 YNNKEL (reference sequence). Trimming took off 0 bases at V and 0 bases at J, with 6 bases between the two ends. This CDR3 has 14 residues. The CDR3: CASSQDRVSYEQYF. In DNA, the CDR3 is TGTGCCAGCAGCCAAGATCGAGTCTCCTACGAGCAGTACTTC.

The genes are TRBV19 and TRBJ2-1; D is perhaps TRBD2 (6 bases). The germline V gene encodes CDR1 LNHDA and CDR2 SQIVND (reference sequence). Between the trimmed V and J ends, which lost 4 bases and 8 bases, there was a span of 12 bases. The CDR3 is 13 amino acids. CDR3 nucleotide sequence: TGTGCCAGTAGTACCTTGCAGCGGGATGAGCAGTTCTTC. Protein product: CASSTLQRDEQFF.

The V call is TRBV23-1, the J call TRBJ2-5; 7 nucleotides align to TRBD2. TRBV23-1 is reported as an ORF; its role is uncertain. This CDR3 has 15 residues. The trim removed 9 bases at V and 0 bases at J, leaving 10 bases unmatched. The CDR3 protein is CARGGTVKDQETQYF. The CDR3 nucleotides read TGCGCCAGGGGAGGGACGGTTAAGGACCAAGAGACCCAGTACTTC.

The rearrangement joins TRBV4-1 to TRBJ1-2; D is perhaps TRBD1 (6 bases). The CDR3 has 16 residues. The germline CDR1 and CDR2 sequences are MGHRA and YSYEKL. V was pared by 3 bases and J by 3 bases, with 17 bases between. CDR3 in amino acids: CASSQHTRTEDYGYTF. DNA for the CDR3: TGCGCCAGCAGCCAGCACACACGGACAGAAGACTATGGCTACACCTTC.

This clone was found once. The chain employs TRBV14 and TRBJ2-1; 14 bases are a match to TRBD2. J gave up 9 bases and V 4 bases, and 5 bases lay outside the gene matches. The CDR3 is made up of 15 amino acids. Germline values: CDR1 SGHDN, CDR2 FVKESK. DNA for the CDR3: TGTGCCAGCAGCCCTGGGACTAGCGGGAGAGGTGAGCAGTTCTTC. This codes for CASSPGTSGRGEQFF.

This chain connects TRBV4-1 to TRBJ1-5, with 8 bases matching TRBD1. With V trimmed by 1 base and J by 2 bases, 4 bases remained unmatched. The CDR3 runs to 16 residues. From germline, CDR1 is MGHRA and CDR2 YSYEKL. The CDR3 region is CASSQVETGGNQPQHF. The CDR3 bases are TGCGCCAGCAGCCAAGTAGAGACAGGGGGCAATCAGCCCCAGCATTTT.

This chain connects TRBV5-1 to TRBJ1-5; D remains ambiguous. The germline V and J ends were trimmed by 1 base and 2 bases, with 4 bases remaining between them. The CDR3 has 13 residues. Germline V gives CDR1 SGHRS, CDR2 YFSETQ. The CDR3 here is CASSLCCNQPQHF. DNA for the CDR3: TGCGCCAGCAGCTTGTGTTGCAATCAGCCCCAGCATTTT. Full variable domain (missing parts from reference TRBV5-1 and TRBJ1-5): KAGVTQTPRYLIKTRGQQVTLSCSPISGHRSVSWYQQTPGQGLQFLFEYFSETQRNKGNFPGRFSGRQFSNSRSEMNVSTLELGDSALYLCASSLCCNQPQHFGDGTRLSIL.

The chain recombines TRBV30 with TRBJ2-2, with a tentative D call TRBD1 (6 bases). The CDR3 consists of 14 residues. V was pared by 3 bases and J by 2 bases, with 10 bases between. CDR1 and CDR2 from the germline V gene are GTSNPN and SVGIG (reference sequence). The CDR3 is CAWRTGLNTGELFF. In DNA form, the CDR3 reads TGTGCCTGGAGAACAGGGCTCAACACCGGGGAGCTGTTTTTT.

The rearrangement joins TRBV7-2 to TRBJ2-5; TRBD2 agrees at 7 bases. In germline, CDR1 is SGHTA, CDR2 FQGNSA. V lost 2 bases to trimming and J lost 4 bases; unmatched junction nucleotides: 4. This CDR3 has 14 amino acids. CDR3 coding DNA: TGTGCCAGCAGCTTAAACGGCGGGAGAGAGACCCAGTACTTC. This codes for CASSLNGGRETQYF.

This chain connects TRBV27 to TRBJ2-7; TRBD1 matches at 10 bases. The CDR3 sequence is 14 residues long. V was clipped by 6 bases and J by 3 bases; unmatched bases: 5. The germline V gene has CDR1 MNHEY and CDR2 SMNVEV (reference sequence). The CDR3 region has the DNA TGTGCCAGCAGCTCAGGACAGGGGGTCTACGAGCAGTACTTC. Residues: CASSSGQGVYEQYF.

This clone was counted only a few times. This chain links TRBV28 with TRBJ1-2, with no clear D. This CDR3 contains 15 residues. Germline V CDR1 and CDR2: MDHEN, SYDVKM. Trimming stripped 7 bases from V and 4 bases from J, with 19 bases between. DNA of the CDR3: TGTGCCAGCAATAGTGGTTGGGGTCCGAGCTATGGCTACACCTTC. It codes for CASNSGWGPSYGYTF.

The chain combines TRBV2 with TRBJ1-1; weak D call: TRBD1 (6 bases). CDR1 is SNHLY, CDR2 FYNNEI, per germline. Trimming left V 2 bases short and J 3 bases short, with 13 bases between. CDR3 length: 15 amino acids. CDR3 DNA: TGTGCCAGCAGTGAATTATGGACAGTCGACACTGAAGCTTTCTTT. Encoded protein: CASSELWTVDTEAFF.

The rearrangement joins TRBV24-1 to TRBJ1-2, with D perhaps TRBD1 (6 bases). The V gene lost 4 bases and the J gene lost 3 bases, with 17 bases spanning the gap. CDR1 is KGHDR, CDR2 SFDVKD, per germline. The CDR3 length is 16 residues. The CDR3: CATSDRDTRGDYGYTF. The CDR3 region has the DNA TGTGCCACCAGTGACCGGGACACACGAGGGGACTATGGCTACACCTTC.

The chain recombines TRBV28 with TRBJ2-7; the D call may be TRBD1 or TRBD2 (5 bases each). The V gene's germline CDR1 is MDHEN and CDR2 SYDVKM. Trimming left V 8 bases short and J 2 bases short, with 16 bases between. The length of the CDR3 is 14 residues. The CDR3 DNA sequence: TGTGCCAGCGGGGGAAGGGTTGCTACCTACGAGCAGTACTTC. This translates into CASGGRVATYEQYF.

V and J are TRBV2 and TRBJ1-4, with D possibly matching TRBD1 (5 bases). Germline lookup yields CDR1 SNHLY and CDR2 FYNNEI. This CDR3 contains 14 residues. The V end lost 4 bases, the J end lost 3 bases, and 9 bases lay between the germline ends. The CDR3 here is CASSVGAPNEKLFF. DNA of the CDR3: TGTGCCAGCAGTGTTGGGGCGCCTAATGAAAAACTGTTTTTT.

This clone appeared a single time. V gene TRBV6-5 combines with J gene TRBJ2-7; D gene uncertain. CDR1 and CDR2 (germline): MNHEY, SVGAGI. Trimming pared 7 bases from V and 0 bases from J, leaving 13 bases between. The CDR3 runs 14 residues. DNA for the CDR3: TGTGCCAGCACTGTGGAAACAATCTCCTACGAGCAGTACTTC. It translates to CASTVETISYEQYF.

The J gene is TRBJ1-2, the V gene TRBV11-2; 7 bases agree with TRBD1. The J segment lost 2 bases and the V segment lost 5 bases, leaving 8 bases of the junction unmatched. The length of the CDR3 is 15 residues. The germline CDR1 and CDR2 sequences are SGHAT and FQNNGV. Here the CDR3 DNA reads TGTGCCAGCAGCCAACAGGGACAGAGGAACTATGGCTACACCTTC. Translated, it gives CASSQQGQRNYGYTF.

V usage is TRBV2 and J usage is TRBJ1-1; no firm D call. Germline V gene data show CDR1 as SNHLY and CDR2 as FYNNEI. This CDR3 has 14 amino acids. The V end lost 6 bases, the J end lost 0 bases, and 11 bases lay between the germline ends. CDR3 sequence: CASRADTMNTEAFF. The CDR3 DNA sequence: TGTGCCAGCAGAGCCGACACCATGAACACTGAAGCTTTCTTT. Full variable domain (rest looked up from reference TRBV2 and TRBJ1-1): EPEVTQTPSHQVTQMGQEVILRCVPISNHLYFYWYRQILGQKVEFLVSFYNNEISEKSEIFDDQFSVERPDGSNFTLKIRSTKLEDSAMYFCASRADTMNTEAFFGQGTRLTVV.

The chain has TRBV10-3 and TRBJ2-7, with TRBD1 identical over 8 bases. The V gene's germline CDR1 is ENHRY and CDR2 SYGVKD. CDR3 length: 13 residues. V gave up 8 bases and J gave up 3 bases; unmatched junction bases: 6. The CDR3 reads CAIGPGTGYEQYF. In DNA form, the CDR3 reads TGTGCCATCGGCCCCGGGACAGGCTACGAGCAGTACTTC.

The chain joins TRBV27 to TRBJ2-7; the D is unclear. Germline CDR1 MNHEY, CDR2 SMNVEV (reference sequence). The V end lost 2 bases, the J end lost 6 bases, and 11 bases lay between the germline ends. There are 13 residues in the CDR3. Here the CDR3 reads CASSLADHSEQYF. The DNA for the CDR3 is TGTGCCAGCAGTTTAGCGGACCACAGCGAGCAGTACTTC.

DNA of the CDR3: TGTGCCAGCAGTGAAACTAGCGGCGCCCAGTACTTC. It codes for CASSETSGAQYF. This chain joins TRBV2 and TRBJ2-7, with TRBD2 identical over 8 bases. Germline trimming cut 2 bases from V and 10 bases from J; bases unmatched to any gene: 4. Germline lookup yields CDR1 SNHLY and CDR2 FYNNEI. The CDR3 has 12 amino acids. The full variable domain, in which reference TRBV2 and TRBJ2-7 provide the parts outside the CDR3, is EPEVTQTPSHQVTQMGQEVILRCVPISNHLYFYWYRQILGQKVEFLVSFYNNEISEKSEIFDDQFSVERPDGSNFTLKIRSTKLEDSAMYFCASSETSGAQYFGPGTRLTVT.

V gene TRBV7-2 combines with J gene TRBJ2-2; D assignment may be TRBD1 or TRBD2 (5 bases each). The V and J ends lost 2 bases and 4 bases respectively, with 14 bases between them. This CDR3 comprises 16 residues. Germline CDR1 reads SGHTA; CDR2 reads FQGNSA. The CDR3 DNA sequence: TGTGCCAGCAGCTTATTGGGGGAGTGGAGCACCGGGGAGCTGTTTTTT. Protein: CASSLLGEWSTGELFF.

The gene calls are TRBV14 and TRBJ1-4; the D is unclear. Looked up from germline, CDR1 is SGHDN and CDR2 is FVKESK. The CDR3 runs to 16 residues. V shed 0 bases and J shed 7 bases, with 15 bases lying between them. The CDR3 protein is CASSQDSRVPREKLFF. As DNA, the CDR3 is TGTGCCAGCAGCCAAGATTCAAGGGTTCCCCGTGAAAAACTGTTTTTT.

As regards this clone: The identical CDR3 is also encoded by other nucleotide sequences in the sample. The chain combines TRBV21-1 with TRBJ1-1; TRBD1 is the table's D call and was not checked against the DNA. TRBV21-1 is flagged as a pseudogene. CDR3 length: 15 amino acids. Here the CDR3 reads CASISRTHRGTEAFF. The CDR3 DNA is TGTGCCAGCATCTCGAGAACTCACAGGGGGACTGAAGCTTTCTTT.

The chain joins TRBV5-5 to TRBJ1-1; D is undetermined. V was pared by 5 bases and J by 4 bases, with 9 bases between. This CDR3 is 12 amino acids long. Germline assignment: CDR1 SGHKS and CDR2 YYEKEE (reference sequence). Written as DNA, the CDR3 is TGTGCCAGCAGTTGGACGAGCACTGAAGCTTTCTTT. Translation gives CASSWTSTEAFF.

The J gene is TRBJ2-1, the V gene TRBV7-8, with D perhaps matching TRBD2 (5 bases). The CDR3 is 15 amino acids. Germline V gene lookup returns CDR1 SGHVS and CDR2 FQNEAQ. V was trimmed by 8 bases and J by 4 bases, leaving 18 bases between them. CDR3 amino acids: CASQRARALYNEQFF. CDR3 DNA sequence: TGTGCCAGCCAAAGGGCGCGGGCTCTTTACAATGAGCAGTTCTTC.

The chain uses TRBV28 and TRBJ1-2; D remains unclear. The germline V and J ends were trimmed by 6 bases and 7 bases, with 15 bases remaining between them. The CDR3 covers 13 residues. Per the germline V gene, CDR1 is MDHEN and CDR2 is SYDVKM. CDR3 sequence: CASRPREGIGYTF. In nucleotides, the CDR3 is TGTGCCAGCAGGCCCCGGGAGGGCATTGGCTACACCTTC.

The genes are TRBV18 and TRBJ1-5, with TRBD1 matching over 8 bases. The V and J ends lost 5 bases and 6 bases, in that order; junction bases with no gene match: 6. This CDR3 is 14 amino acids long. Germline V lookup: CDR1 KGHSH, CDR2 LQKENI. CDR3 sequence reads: CASSGQGEGQPQHF. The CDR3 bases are TGTGCCAGCTCAGGACAGGGAGAGGGTCAGCCCCAGCATTTT.

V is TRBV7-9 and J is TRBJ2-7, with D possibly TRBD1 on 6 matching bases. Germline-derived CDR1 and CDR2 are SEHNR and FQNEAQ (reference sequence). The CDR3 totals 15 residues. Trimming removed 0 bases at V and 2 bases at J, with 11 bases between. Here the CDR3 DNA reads TGTGCCAGCAGCTTAGCCCCTGGACAGACCTACGAGCAGTACTTC. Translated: CASSLAPGQTYEQYF.

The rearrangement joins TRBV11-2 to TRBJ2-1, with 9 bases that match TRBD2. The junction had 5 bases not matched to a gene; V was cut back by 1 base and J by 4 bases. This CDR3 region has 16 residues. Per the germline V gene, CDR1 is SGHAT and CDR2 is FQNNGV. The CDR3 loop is CASSLGGLAIYNEQFF. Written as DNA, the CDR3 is TGTGCCAGCAGCTTAGGCGGACTAGCGATTTACAATGAGCAGTTCTTC.